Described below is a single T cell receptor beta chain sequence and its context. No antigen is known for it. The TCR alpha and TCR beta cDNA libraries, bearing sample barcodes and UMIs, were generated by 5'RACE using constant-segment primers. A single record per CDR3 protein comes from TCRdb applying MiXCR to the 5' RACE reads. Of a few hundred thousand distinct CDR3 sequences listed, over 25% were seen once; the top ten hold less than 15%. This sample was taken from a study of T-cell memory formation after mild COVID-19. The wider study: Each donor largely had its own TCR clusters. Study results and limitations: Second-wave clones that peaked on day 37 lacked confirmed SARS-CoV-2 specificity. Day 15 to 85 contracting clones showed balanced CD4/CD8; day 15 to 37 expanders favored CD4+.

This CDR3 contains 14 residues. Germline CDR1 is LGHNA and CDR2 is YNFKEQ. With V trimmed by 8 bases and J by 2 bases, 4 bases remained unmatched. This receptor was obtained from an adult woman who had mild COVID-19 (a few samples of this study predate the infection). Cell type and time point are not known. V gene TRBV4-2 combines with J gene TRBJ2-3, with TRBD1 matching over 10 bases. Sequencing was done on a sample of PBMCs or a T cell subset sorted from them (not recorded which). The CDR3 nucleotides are TGTGCCAGCTCCGGGACAGGGGACACAGATACGCAGTATTTT. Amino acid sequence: CASSGTGDTDTQYF.